A selection of T cell receptor beta chains follows, all from one sample in a study of T-cell memory formation after mild COVID-19. TCRdb passed the 5' RACE reads through MiXCR, listing each CDR3 protein once. The sample holds 300,000 to 400,000 distinct CDR3 sequences, approximately 15% seen once. What was sequenced was PBMCs or a T cell subset sorted from them (not recorded which). The receptors come from a man aged 18 to 35 who had mild COVID-19 (a few samples of this study predate the infection). Cell type and time point are not known. The CDR3 runs from the conserved cysteine through the conserved F or W. The D gene is left open where the match is weak. Rows give clone size only sometimes, using once, few, many, or a class for an expanded clone.

>-|TRBV24-1|-|TRBJ2-3
CATSQGTGDTQYF
TGTGCCACCAGCCAGGGCACGGGAGATACGCAGTATTTT
>-|TRBV7-2|-|TRBJ2-1
CASSLGVVFSNEQFF
TGTGCCAGCAGCTTAGGAGTTGTGTTTAGCAATGAGCAGTTCTTC
>TRBD1|TRBV7-6|-|TRBJ1-6
CASSLAPTGGEGSPLHF
TGTGCCAGCAGCTTAGCTCCCACAGGGGGCGAAGGCTCACCCCTCCACTTT
>-|TRBV5-1|many|TRBJ2-5
CASSRTGSQETQYF
TGCGCCAGCAGCCGAACAGGGTCGCAAGAGACCCAGTACTTC
>-|TRBV29-1|-|TRBJ2-2
CSVDSTGELFF
TGCAGCGTTGACAGCACCGGGGAGCTGTTTTTT
>TRBD1|TRBV7-2|many|TRBJ1-1
CASSPWTGGNTEAFF
TGTGCCAGCAGCCCGTGGACAGGGGGGAACACTGAAGCTTTCTTT
>TRBD1|TRBV7-2|-|TRBJ1-1
CASSLEVRGPNTEAFF
TGTGCCAGCAGCTTAGAGGTCAGGGGGCCGAACACTGAAGCTTTCTTT
>-|TRBV6-2/TRBV6-3|few|TRBJ2-5
CASSYASGDLWETQYF
TGTGCCAGCAGTTACGCCTCAGGGGATTTGTGGGAGACCCAGTACTTC
>-|TRBV24-1|few|TRBJ1-2
CATSDRASPNYGYTF
TGTGCCACCAGTGACCGGGCGAGTCCCAACTATGGCTACACCTTC
>-|TRBV5-1|few|TRBJ1-4
CASSLEQGGKLFF
TGCGCCAGCAGCTTGGAGCAGGGAGGAAAACTGTTTTTT
>-|TRBV20-1|few|TRBJ2-5
CSALRLETQYF
TGCAGTGCTCTGAGGTTAGAGACCCAGTACTTC
>-|TRBV5-1|few|TRBJ2-2
CASSLGTTTGELFF
TGCGCCAGCAGCTTGGGGACTACTACCGGGGAGCTGTTTTTT
>TRBD1|TRBV6-5|-|TRBJ2-3
CASTPLGRGLTDTQYF
TGTGCCAGCACCCCCCTTGGCAGGGGGCTCACAGATACGCAGTATTTT
>-|TRBV12-3/TRBV12-4|few|TRBJ2-2
CASSNLIKITFTGELFF
TGTGCCAGCAGTAACCTTATCAAAATCACGTTCACCGGGGAGCTGTTTTTT
>-|TRBV24-1|few|TRBJ2-5
CATSDPADRRGGETQYF
TGTGCCACCAGTGATCCAGCTGACAGGAGGGGAGGAGAGACCCAGTACTTC
>-|TRBV15|few|TRBJ1-5
CATSREGNQPQHF
TGTGCCACCAGCAGAGAGGGGAACCAGCCCCAGCATTTT
>-|TRBV28|-|TRBJ2-2
CASSYPLFSGELFF
TGTGCCAGCAGTTACCCCCTATTCAGTGGGGAGCTGTTTTTT
>-|TRBV7-2|few|TRBJ1-1
CASSMGRVVGEAFF
TGTGCCAGCAGCATGGGCAGGGTAGTAGGTGAAGCTTTCTTT
>-|TRBV27|-|TRBJ1-2
CASKSGAPNYGYTF
TGTGCCAGCAAGTCAGGGGCACCTAACTATGGCTACACCTTC
>-|TRBV5-5|many|TRBJ2-2
CASGLGSNTGELFF
TGTGCCAGCGGGCTAGGATCGAACACCGGGGAGCTGTTTTTT
>-|TRBV5-4|few|TRBJ1-6
CASRDWGGLNSPLHF
TGTGCCAGCAGAGATTGGGGGGGACTTAATTCACCCCTCCACTTT
>-|TRBV5-1|-|TRBJ2-2
CASSLTSSEGGELFF
TGCGCCAGCAGCTTAACGAGCTCTGAGGGCGGGGAGCTGTTTTTT
>TRBD1|TRBV28|few|TRBJ1-1
CASSFSGTGAFF
TGTGCCAGCAGTTTTTCGGGGACAGGAGCTTTCTTT
>-|TRBV19|few|TRBJ1-4
CASRQRGEEKLFF
TGTGCCAGCCGACAACGAGGGGAGGAAAAACTGTTTTTT
>-|TRBV20-1|few|TRBJ2-5
CSAGGAGETQYF
TGCAGTGCCGGAGGGGCGGGAGAGACCCAGTACTTC
>-|TRBV29-1|few|TRBJ1-1
CSSEGHLNTEAFF
TGCAGCTCCGAGGGACATCTGAACACTGAAGCTTTCTTT
>-|TRBV7-6|-|TRBJ2-1
CASSLVLAGPAYNEQFF
TGTGCCAGCAGCTTAGTATTGGCGGGACCTGCCTACAATGAGCAGTTCTTC
>-|TRBV29-1|many|TRBJ2-6
CSVEEEGATSGANVLTF
TGCAGCGTTGAAGAAGAAGGGGCGACCTCTGGGGCCAACGTCCTGACTTTC
>-|TRBV19|-|TRBJ1-1
CASSRDSGASTEAFF
TGTGCCAGTAGTCGAGACTCAGGGGCATCCACTGAAGCTTTCTTT
>-|TRBV2|few|TRBJ1-4
CASTYTGGKLFF
TGTGCCAGCACTTACACGGGCGGAAAACTGTTTTTT
>TRBD1|TRBV20-1|many|TRBJ2-7
CSADRGTYEQYF
TGCAGTGCGGACAGGGGGACCTACGAGCAGTACTTC
>-|TRBV5-6|-|TRBJ1-1
CASSGEQGWTEAFF
TGTGCCAGCAGCGGGGAACAGGGTTGGACTGAAGCTTTCTTT
>TRBD2|TRBV2|-|TRBJ2-5
CASSNPQTSGEETQYF
TGTGCCAGCAGTAACCCACAGACTAGCGGGGAGGAGACCCAGTACTTC
>TRBD1|TRBV7-9|many|TRBJ2-5
CASSTGQAQETQYF
TGTGCCAGCAGTACTGGACAGGCACAAGAGACCCAGTACTTC
>-|TRBV3-1|few|TRBJ1-2
CASSQEHSSARSGYTF
TGTGCCAGCAGCCAAGAACACAGCAGCGCACGATCCGGCTACACCTTC
>TRBD2|TRBV4-2|-|TRBJ2-6
CASEDGGGSGANVLTF
TGTGCCTCTGAAGATGGGGGGGGCTCTGGGGCCAACGTCCTGACTTTC
>TRBD1|TRBV7-2|many|TRBJ1-6
CASSIQGTPLHF
TGTGCCAGCAGCATACAGGGGACACCCCTCCACTTT
>TRBD1|TRBV4-3|-|TRBJ2-3
CASSQTGLADTQYF
TGCGCCAGCAGCCAGACAGGGTTGGCAGATACGCAGTATTTT
>-|TRBV4-1|-|TRBJ2-5
CASSQEYEGTQYF
TGCGCCAGCAGCCAAGAATATGAAGGGACCCAGTACTTC
>-|TRBV7-6|many|TRBJ1-5
CASSLWRQPQHF
TGTGCCAGCAGCTTATGGAGGCAGCCCCAGCATTTT
>-|TRBV7-9|-|TRBJ2-3
CASSLGRSLTDTQYF
TGTGCCAGCAGCTTAGGGCGGTCCCTCACAGATACGCAGTATTTT
>-|TRBV12-3/TRBV12-4|many|TRBJ1-5
CASRTSTGVSNQPQHF
TGTGCCAGCAGAACTTCGACTGGGGTTAGCAATCAGCCCCAGCATTTT
>TRBD1|TRBV7-2|few|TRBJ2-5
CASSRGRETQYF
TGTGCCAGCAGCAGGGGGCGGGAGACCCAGTACTTC
>-|TRBV4-1|-|TRBJ1-2
CASSQGVQRNGYTF
TGCGCCAGCAGCCAAGGTGTTCAAAGGAATGGCTACACCTTC
>-|TRBV7-2|few|TRBJ1-2
CASRLVYGYTF
TGTGCCAGCAGACTAGTGTATGGCTACACCTTC
>TRBD2|TRBV7-2|-|TRBJ2-3
CASSFGASGSPGTDTQYF
TGTGCCAGCAGCTTTGGAGCTAGCGGATCCCCGGGCACAGATACGCAGTATTTT
>TRBD2|TRBV9|few|TRBJ2-1
CASSVGGGASEQFF
TGTGCCAGCAGCGTAGGCGGGGGGGCCAGTGAGCAGTTCTTC